This T cell receptor (beta chain) stems from a study of human T cells and chemical hapten exposure. Documented time point: patch test 1, 2 weeks after DPC sensitization. Treatment noted: therapeutic diphenylcyclopropenone sensitization with weekly scalp DPC. V lost 2 bases, J lost 1 base, and 11 bases lay in between. The CDR3 covers 14 residues. Germline CDR1 is SQVTM and CDR2 is ANQGSEA. TCRdb reprocessed the RACE reads with MiXCR, giving one entry per CDR3 protein. The table shows some 79,000 distinct CDR3 sequences, with roughly 7.2% occurring only once. Sample: whole blood, taken in connection with sensitization to the hapten diphenylcyclopropenone (DPC). This TCR was sampled from a woman aged 25 to 39 with alopecia areata. Some clones in this sample may be carry-over from other donors' samples. The chain couples TRBV29-1 to TRBJ2-5; D possibly corresponds to TRBD2 (7 bases). The CDR3 loop is CSVESGTSQETQYF. In nucleotides, the CDR3 is TGCAGCGTTGAAAGCGGGACAAGCCAAGAGACCCAGTACTTC. The whole variable domain, filled in from reference TRBV29-1 and TRBJ2-5, reads SAVISQKPSRDICQRGTSLTIQCQVDSQVTMMFWYRQQPGQSLTLIATANQGSEATYESGFVIDKFPISRPNLTFSTLTVSNMSPEDSSIYLCSVESGTSQETQYFGPGTRLLVL.